A single sample gave rise to the 25 T cell receptor beta chains below, sequenced in a study of CD8 T cells in Susac syndrome. A quantity of about 0.5 to 1 ug RNA underwent reverse transcription using random hexamers. TCRdb re-called the immunoSEQ multiplex PCR reads with MiXCR, one entry per CDR3 protein. The sample contains about 150,000 distinct CDR3 sequences, approximately 94% of which appear only once. Sequencing was carried out using CD4+ T cells from PBMCs. The receptors shown here come from a human donor in good health.

This sequence joins TRBV5-1 and TRBJ1-1; D may be TRBD1 (5 bases). Looked up from germline, CDR1 is SGHRS and CDR2 is YFSETQ. Deletions cut 2 bases from V and 8 bases from J, with 10 bases between. This CDR3 has 12 residues. This chain's CDR3 is CASSLGTKEAFF. The CDR3 DNA is TGCGCCAGCAGCTTAGGGACCAAAGAAGCTTTCTTT. The whole variable domain, filled in from reference TRBV5-1 and TRBJ1-1, reads KAGVTQTPRYLIKTRGQQVTLSCSPISGHRSVSWYQQTPGQGLQFLFEYFSETQRNKGNFPGRFSGRQFSNSRSEMNVSTLELGDSALYLCASSLGTKEAFFGQGTRLTVV.

The chain employs TRBV3-1 and TRBJ1-1; TRBD1 agrees at 9 bases. V lost 6 bases and J lost 3; bases outside the gene matches: 5. CDR1 is LGHDT, CDR2 YNNKEL, per germline (reference sequence). The CDR3 runs 14 residues. The CDR3, as DNA: TGTGCCAGCAGGTTACAGGGGGCGGACACTGAAGCTTTCTTT. Protein sequence: CASRLQGADTEAFF. Together with reference TRBV3-1 and TRBJ1-1, the CDR3 gives the full variable domain: DTAVSQTPKYLVTQMGNDKSIKCEQNLGHDTMYWYKQDSKKFLKIMFSYNNKELIINETVPNRFSPKSPDKAHLNLHINSLELGDSAVYFCASRLQGADTEAFFGQGTRLTVV.

The rearrangement links TRBV19 to TRBJ2-5; 7 nucleotides agree with TRBD2. The J segment lost 1 base and the V segment lost 1 base, leaving 0 bases of the junction unmatched. The CDR3 contains 14 residues. Germline CDR1 LNHDA, CDR2 SQIVND (reference sequence). CDR3 in DNA: TGTGCCAGTAGTATAGCGGGGGGCCAAGAGACCCAGTACTTC. It encodes CASSIAGGQETQYF.

The chain links TRBV7-9 to TRBJ2-2, with TRBD2 matching 11 bases. CDR1 and CDR2 from the germline V gene are SEHNR and FQNEAQ (reference sequence). The CDR3 has 16 amino acids. Trimming cost V 3 bases and J 7 bases; bases outside gene matches: 7. The CDR3: CASSFPLAGEHGELFF. CDR3 bases: TGTGCCAGCAGCTTTCCACTAGCGGGAGAGCACGGGGAGCTGTTTTTT.

This chain links TRBV18 with TRBJ2-4, with D unresolved. Trimming removed 4 bases from V and 7 bases from J, with 5 bases in between. Germline assignment: CDR1 KGHSH and CDR2 LQKENI. The CDR3 loop spans 11 amino acids. The CDR3 nucleotides read TGTGCCAGCTCACTCACTAACATTCAGTACTTC. It yields the protein CASSLTNIQYF.

This chain joins TRBV27 and TRBJ1-1; D call uncertain. The CDR3 covers 14 residues. V was trimmed by 4 bases and J by 3 bases, leaving 12 bases between them. Germline assignment: CDR1 MNHEY and CDR2 SMNVEV (reference sequence). The CDR3 spells CASSSVAADTEAFF. The CDR3 DNA reads as TGTGCCAGCAGTTCCGTCGCGGCGGACACTGAAGCTTTCTTT.

The chain carries TRBV10-3 and TRBJ1-3; D not certain. V shed 10 bases and J shed 4 bases, with 17 bases lying between them. The CDR3 loop spans 14 amino acids. CDR1 is ENHRY and CDR2 is SYGVKD in the germline V gene. The CDR3 is CATAPLTEGNTIYF. The DNA for the CDR3 is TGTGCCACGGCACCTCTTACCGAAGGAAACACCATATATTTT.

V gene TRBV12-3 or TRBV12-4 combines with J gene TRBJ2-4; 8 bases fit TRBD1. This CDR3 is built from 14 residues. Trimming at V came to 7 bases and at J to 10 bases, leaving 12 bases not matched to a gene. The CDR3: CASTPSGQAGIQYF. The CDR3 DNA is TGTGCCAGCACCCCCTCGGGACAGGCCGGGATTCAGTACTTC.

This chain links TRBV30 with TRBJ2-2; possibly TRBD2 for D (6 bases). This CDR3 contains 13 residues. Trimming took off 8 bases at V and 7 bases at J, with 17 bases between the two ends. Germline V gene data show CDR1 as GTSNPN and CDR2 as SVGIG (reference sequence). The CDR3 DNA is TGTGCCGGGACCGGACGGCGGGGCGGGGAGCTGTTTTTT. Amino acid sequence: CAGTGRRGGELFF.

This clonotype was recorded once. The gene calls are TRBV12-3 or TRBV12-4 and TRBJ2-7, with 7 bases that match TRBD2. There are 16 residues in the CDR3. V dropped 3 bases and J dropped 2; count of bases not matched to a gene: 10. The CDR3 reads CASSFAASGPTYEQYF. In DNA form, the CDR3 reads TGTGCCAGCAGTTTCGCGGCTAGCGGACCAACCTACGAGCAGTACTTC.

This chain connects TRBV27 to TRBJ1-3; possible D gene TRBD1, 6 bases. Trimming removed 10 bases from V and 2 bases from J, with 15 bases in between. The length of the CDR3 is 14 residues. Germline V gene data show CDR1 as MNHEY and CDR2 as SMNVEV (reference sequence). The chain's CDR3 is CATRSSGAGNTIYF. CDR3 nucleotide sequence: TGTGCCACGCGATCCTCAGGGGCTGGAAACACCATATATTTT.

This chain links TRBV28 with TRBJ1-2, with D uncertain. This CDR3 is built from 12 residues. Trimming left V 3 bases short and J 3 bases short, with 5 bases between. Looked up from germline, CDR1 is MDHEN and CDR2 is SYDVKM. CDR3 in DNA: TGTGCCAGCAGTTTCAATGACTATGGCTACACCTTC. This gives the protein CASSFNDYGYTF.

The chain uses TRBV19 and TRBJ2-5, with D possibly TRBD1 on 6 matching bases. Germline CDR1 reads LNHDA; CDR2 reads SQIVND (reference sequence). The CDR3 has 14 amino acids. Trimming shortened V by 9 bases and J by 5 bases, and 19 bases separated the two germline ends. The CDR3: CASQDSPERETQYF. For the CDR3, the DNA is TGTGCCAGCCAGGACAGTCCTGAGCGGGAGACCCAGTACTTC.

This clonotype appeared a single time. This chain uses TRBV12-5 with TRBJ2-7; a possible D gene is TRBD2 (6 bases). Germline CDR1 and CDR2: LGHNT and FRNRAP. V lost 3 bases to trimming and J lost 5 bases, with 14 bases between them. CDR3 size: 14 residues. Here the CDR3 reads CASGLGPGVNEQYF. The DNA of the CDR3 is TGTGCTAGTGGTTTAGGGCCGGGAGTCAACGAGCAGTACTTC.

The chain joins TRBV5-4 to TRBJ2-3; TRBD2 agrees at 11 bases. There are 16 residues in the CDR3. The V gene's germline CDR1 is SGHNT and CDR2 YYREEE (reference sequence). The V and J ends lost 3 bases and 2 bases, in that order; junction bases with no gene match: 5. Here the CDR3 reads CASSSVAGGTTDTQYF. In DNA form, the CDR3 reads TGTGCCAGCAGCTCTGTAGCGGGAGGGACCACAGATACGCAGTATTTT.

This sequence joins TRBV28 and TRBJ1-5; D not resolved. Germline assignment: CDR1 MDHEN and CDR2 SYDVKM. V dropped 4 bases and J dropped 7 bases, with 8 bases sitting between them. This CDR3 has 12 amino acids. The CDR3 reads CASSSPWQPQHF. The CDR3 DNA sequence: TGTGCCAGCAGTTCCCCGTGGCAGCCCCAGCATTTT.

V and J are TRBV20-1 and TRBJ2-3; 7 nucleotides align to TRBD1. The V gene end was trimmed by 1 base and the J gene end by 0 bases; junction bases not matched to a gene: 4. The CDR3 extends over 15 amino acids. Germline assignment: CDR1 DFQATT and CDR2 SNEGSKA (reference sequence). The chain's CDR3 is CSARADRISTDTQYF. CDR3 coding DNA: TGCAGTGCTAGAGCGGACAGGATCAGCACAGATACGCAGTATTTT.

The gene calls are TRBV6-6 and TRBJ1-5; D gene unclear. V was cut by 4 bases and J by 7 bases, with 17 bases left in between. CDR1 and CDR2 from the germline V gene are MNHNY and SVGAGI (reference sequence). The CDR3 sequence is 15 residues long. In DNA form, the CDR3 reads TGTGCCAGCAGTTCCACGGGGTCTCGCGCCCAGCCCCAGCATTTT. Protein: CASSSTGSRAQPQHF.

The V call is TRBV6-5, the J call TRBJ1-2; D uncertain. This CDR3 has 13 residues. From germline, CDR1 is MNHEY and CDR2 SVGAGI. Deletions cut 4 bases from V and 4 bases from J, with 10 bases between. CDR3: CASSLEGPYGYTF. The CDR3 nucleotides are TGTGCCAGCAGTTTGGAAGGGCCCTATGGCTACACCTTC.

This rearrangement joins TRBV18 to TRBJ1-2; D uncertain. The CDR3 covers 12 residues. Trimming cost V 0 bases and J 4 bases, with 3 bases left between them. Germline lookup yields CDR1 KGHSH and CDR2 LQKENI. This chain's CDR3 is CASSPPGYGYTF. The CDR3 DNA reads as TGTGCCAGCTCACCACCCGGCTATGGCTACACCTTC.

The chain is built from TRBV12-3 or TRBV12-4 and TRBJ2-1; 8 bases are shared with TRBD2. V gave up 3 bases and J gave up 6 bases; unmatched junction bases: 10. The CDR3 has 16 residues. The chain's CDR3 is CASSFPAGATVNEQFF. The CDR3, as DNA: TGTGCCAGCAGTTTCCCAGCGGGAGCGACAGTCAATGAGCAGTTCTTC.

The J gene is TRBJ2-1, the V gene TRBV10-2; 11 nucleotides agree with TRBD2. Per the germline V gene, CDR1 is WSHSY and CDR2 is SAAADI. With V trimmed by 10 bases and J by 7 bases, 6 bases remained unmatched. The CDR3 is made up of 13 amino acids. CDR3 sequence (DNA): TGCGCCACTGGGACTAGCGGTCTTAATGAGCAGTTCTTC. Its translation is CATGTSGLNEQFF.

The rearrangement joins TRBV7-2 to TRBJ2-3, with D uncertain. CDR1 SGHTA and CDR2 FQGNSA come from the germline V gene. V was clipped by 5 bases and J by 0 bases, with 9 bases between them. There are 14 residues in the CDR3. CDR3 in amino acids: CASSPQRSTDTQYF. CDR3 in DNA: TGTGCCAGCAGCCCCCAACGGAGCACAGATACGCAGTATTTT.

The chain carries TRBV12-3 or TRBV12-4 and TRBJ2-7, with D hard to call. The CDR3 has 13 amino acids. V was pared by 7 bases and J by 2 bases, with 12 bases between. The CDR3 DNA is TGTGCCAGCACTCCCTTGGGCCCCTACGAGCAGTACTTC. The encoded protein is CASTPLGPYEQYF.

The chain carries TRBV3-1 and TRBJ1-4; D remains unclear. Trimming left V 1 base short and J 5 bases short, with 11 bases between. The CDR3 spans 15 residues. Germline V gives CDR1 LGHDT, CDR2 YNNKEL (reference sequence). The chain's CDR3 is CASSQVNQGNEKLFF. The CDR3 bases are TGTGCCAGCAGCCAAGTAAACCAAGGGAATGAAAAACTGTTTTTT.